Following are 4 T cell receptor beta chains from one sample sequenced in a study of blood T cell repertoires in COVID-19. TCRdb keeps only in-frame clones here, not all; method: immunoSEQ multiplex PCR. In the table there are some 22,000 clones, 85% to 90% of which are singletons. The sequencing input was peripheral blood. The source of these receptors is a woman older than 75 with acute or convalescent COVID-19.

This rearrangement joins TRBV6-4 to TRBJ2-1; D possibly corresponds to TRBD2 (5 bases). The CDR3 is 14 residues long. Trimming cost V 3 bases and J 2 bases, with 8 bases left between them. Germline V gene sequence: CDR1 MRHNA, CDR2 SNTAGT. CDR3 amino acids: CASSEGVPYNEQFF. CDR3 bases: TGTGCCAGCAGTGAGGGAGTCCCCTACAATGAGCAGTTCTTC.

The chain uses TRBV3-1 (or the pseudogene TRBV3-2) and TRBJ2-5; a possible D gene is TRBD2 (6 bases). Germline CDR1 and CDR2: LGHDT and YNNKEL (reference sequence). The CDR3 contains 14 residues. V lost 4 bases, J lost 5 bases, and 14 bases lay in between. The CDR3 reads CASSRWGVGETQYF. The CDR3 nucleotides are TGTGCCAGCAGCCGATGGGGGGTAGGGGAGACCCAGTACTTC.

The chain links TRBV11-2 to TRBJ1-1, with D possibly matching TRBD1 (5 bases). This CDR3 is 13 amino acids long. Germline V gives CDR1 SGHAT, CDR2 FQNNGV. Trimming left V 5 bases short and J 2 bases short, with 9 bases between. The CDR3: CASSTQGNTEAFF. The DNA of the CDR3 is TGTGCCAGCAGCACCCAGGGTAACACTGAAGCTTTCTTT.

This clone was seen more than once but under ten times. The chain combines TRBV7-8 with TRBJ1-4; D not certain. V lost 5 bases to trimming and J lost 7 bases, with 11 bases between them. The germline gives CDR1 SGHVS, CDR2 FQNEAQ. This CDR3 comprises 13 residues. CDR3 DNA sequence: TGTGCCAGCAGCCTCCGGGAAGGTGAAAAACTGTTTTTT. Translation: CASSLREGEKLFF.